These 14 T cell receptor beta chains originate from one sample sequenced in a study of cytomegalovirus exposure and HLA in healthy donors. This PCR relied on a set of 60 Vbeta primers and 13 Jbeta primers. The protocol was immunoSEQ multiplex PCR, while the TCRdb copy is restricted to in-frame clones and leaves out a portion. The sample holds over 150,000 clones, roughly 80% seen once. Sequencing was done on a sample of PBMCs. The receptors derive from a man under 40 in good health and CMV-seropositive.

This clone turned up a few times. The V and J genes are TRBV9 and TRBJ2-2, with no clear D. Germline values: CDR1 SGDLS, CDR2 YYNGEE. Trimming removed 5 bases from V and 7 bases from J, with 15 bases in between. The CDR3 runs 14 residues. The CDR3 sequence is CASSRSSGDGELFF. In DNA form, the CDR3 reads TGTGCCAGCAGTCGCTCTAGTGGTGACGGGGAGCTGTTTTTT.

In this sample, this clone turned up once. V usage is TRBV13 and J usage is TRBJ1-3, with D perhaps TRBD1 (6 bases). This CDR3 contains 14 residues. V was trimmed by 4 bases and J by 2 bases, leaving 9 bases between them. The germline V gene encodes CDR1 PRHDT and CDR2 FYEKMQ (reference sequence). CDR3 amino acids: CASSSWTAGNTIYF. Written as DNA, the CDR3 is TGTGCCAGCAGCTCCTGGACAGCTGGAAACACCATATATTTT.

The J gene is TRBJ2-7, the V gene TRBV9, with 8 bases fitting TRBD2. CDR3 length equals 16 residues. V trimming: 1 base; J trimming: 7 bases; junction bases outside the gene matches: 13. Germline CDR1 SGDLS, CDR2 YYNGEE. CDR3 bases: TGTGCCAGCAGCGTAAGTCCGGGACTAGGGCTGCGTGAGCAGTACTTC. Encoded protein: CASSVSPGLGLREQYF.

This rearrangement joins TRBV6-6 to TRBJ2-2; D may be TRBD1 (5 bases). Germline CDR1 MNHNY, CDR2 SVGAGI (reference sequence). Trimming removed 5 bases from V and 1 base from J, with 14 bases in between. The CDR3 spans 16 residues. In DNA form, the CDR3 reads TGTGCCAGCAGTCTAAAGGGGCACAAGAACACCGGGGAGCTGTTTTTT. Residues: CASSLKGHKNTGELFF.

This chain links TRBV29-1 with TRBJ2-2; a weak D match, TRBD2 (6 bases). Trimming removed 4 bases at V and 1 base at J, with 13 bases between. Germline V gene sequence: CDR1 SQVTM, CDR2 ANQGSEA. This CDR3 region has 15 residues. Here the CDR3 reads CSVVSGTQNTGELFF. In DNA, the CDR3 is TGCAGCGTTGTTTCCGGGACTCAGAACACCGGGGAGCTGTTTTTT.

The gene calls are TRBV11-2 and TRBJ2-1, with D possibly TRBD1 on 7 matching bases. This CDR3 spans 17 amino acids. Germline CDR1 reads SGHAT; CDR2 reads FQNNGV. V shed 2 bases and J shed 2 bases, with 16 bases lying between them. CDR3 nucleotide sequence: TGTGCCAGCAGCTTACGGGCAGGGGGGCGGACCTACAATGAGCAGTTCTTC. Encoded protein: CASSLRAGGRTYNEQFF.

Turning to this clone: A junction boundary mismatches the germline segment, possibly from a read error. The V and J genes are TRBV11-2 and TRBJ2-7; 8 nucleotides line up with TRBD2. The CDR3 runs 14 residues. Germline CDR1 SGHAT, CDR2 FQNNGV. This chain's CDR3 is CASSLDRPGGAEDF. The CDR3 bases are TGTGCCAGCAGCTTAGATCGTCCCGGGGGGGCCGAGGACTTC.

This clone has only a few counts. The V and J genes are TRBV5-1 and TRBJ2-6; 9 nucleotides agree with TRBD1. Trimming cost V 4 bases and J 0 bases; bases outside gene matches: 8. CDR1 is SGHRS and CDR2 is YFSETQ in the germline V gene. CDR3 length equals 18 residues. The CDR3 region is CASSRLGTGNSGANVLTF. CDR3 DNA sequence: TGCGCCAGCAGCCGCCTTGGGACAGGGAACTCTGGGGCCAACGTCCTGACTTTC.

This rearrangement joins TRBV6-4 to TRBJ2-5; 7 bases align to TRBD1. The CDR3 is 13 residues long. J gave up 4 bases and V 5 bases, and 4 bases lay outside the gene matches. CDR1 and CDR2 (germline): MRHNA, SNTAGT. CDR3 coding DNA: TGTGCCAGCAGTTTGAACAGGGGAGAGACCCAGTACTTC. As protein: CASSLNRGETQYF.

This clone was seen a single time. The chain links TRBV4-3 to TRBJ2-1; 9 nucleotides agree with TRBD2. From germline, CDR1 is LGHNA and CDR2 YSLEER. This CDR3 contains 16 residues. The V segment lost 0 bases and the J segment 2 bases; nucleotides outside the gene matches: 2. The CDR3 bases are TGCGCCAGCAGCCAAGATAGCGGGGGTGCCTACAATGAGCAGTTCTTC. Amino acids: CASSQDSGGAYNEQFF.

The rearrangement joins TRBV5-4 to TRBJ2-7; 9 bases agree with TRBD1. From germline, CDR1 is SGHNT and CDR2 YYREEE (reference sequence). Trimming cost V 3 bases and J 2 bases; bases outside gene matches: 3. The CDR3 spans 14 residues. DNA for the CDR3: TGTGCCAGCAGCTGGGGACAGGGCGCCTACGAGCAGTACTTC. Its protein product is CASSWGQGAYEQYF.

This clone was seen only once. The chain combines TRBV15 with TRBJ1-5; tentative D call: TRBD1 (6 bases). The CDR3 loop spans 16 amino acids. Germline CDR1 is LNHNV and CDR2 is YYDKDF (reference sequence). Trimming removed 7 bases at V and 3 bases at J, with 19 bases between. The CDR3 DNA sequence: TGTGCCACCAATCCAGGTACAGGGTCCGTCAATCAGCCCCAGCATTTT. It yields the protein CATNPGTGSVNQPQHF. The full variable domain, rest sourced from reference TRBV15 and TRBJ1-5, is DAMVIQNPRYQVTQFGKPVTLSCSQTLNHNVMYWYQQKSSQAPKLLFHYYDKDFNNEADTPDNFQSRRPNTSFCFLDIRSPGLGDTAMYLCATNPGTGSVNQPQHFGDGTRLSIL.

The gene calls are TRBV9 and TRBJ1-4; D is perhaps TRBD1 (5 bases). The CDR3 consists of 15 residues. The germline CDR1 and CDR2 sequences are SGDLS and YYNGEE. Deletions cut 3 bases from V and 10 bases from J, with 19 bases between. CDR3 in amino acids: CASSAEGLALGKLFF. CDR3 coding DNA: TGTGCCAGCAGCGCCGAGGGACTAGCGCTCGGAAAACTGTTTTTT.

This sequence joins TRBV19 and TRBJ1-1, with 11 bases lining up with TRBD1. Germline CDR1 is LNHDA and CDR2 is SQIVND (reference sequence). Unmatched junction bases numbered 8, after V lost 5 bases and J lost 3 bases. CDR3 length: 16 residues. CDR3 protein: CASSARTGGRDTEAFF. CDR3 DNA: TGTGCCAGTAGTGCACGGACAGGGGGCAGGGACACTGAAGCTTTCTTT.